The 18 T cell receptor beta chains below come from one sample, sequenced in a study of T-cell reconstitution after alpha-beta-depleted transplantation in children. A TCRbeta library incorporating unique molecular identifiers was prepared. TCRdb ran MiXCR on the PCR reads and lists one entry per CDR3 protein. The table records over 100,000 distinct CDR3 sequences, around 10% of them present only once. The sequences come from PBMCs, collected before TCRalphabeta/CD19-depleted stem cell transplant. The receptor set was obtained from a boy aged 2 to 10 with acute lymphoblastic leukemia, due to receive a stem cell transplant.

This clonotype was seen ten or more times. The chain recombines TRBV20-1 with TRBJ2-3; 9 bases match TRBD2. From germline, CDR1 is DFQATT and CDR2 SNEGSKA (reference sequence). This CDR3 is built from 14 residues. V shed 6 bases and J 1 base; nucleotides not matched to a gene: 5. The CDR3 here is CSAEGLARTDTQYF. The CDR3 bases are TGCAGTGCCGAGGGACTAGCCCGCACAGATACGCAGTATTTT.

The table lists this clonotype with a few counts. The chain couples TRBV11-2 to TRBJ1-6; the D gene is possibly TRBD1 (5 bases). The V gene lost 5 bases and the J gene lost 10 bases, with 18 bases spanning the gap. This CDR3 has 15 residues. The V gene's germline CDR1 is SGHAT and CDR2 FQNNGV. CDR3 sequence: CASSPQGDYSSPLHF. The CDR3 bases are TGTGCCAGCAGCCCCCAGGGAGATTATTCCTCACCCCTCCACTTT.

This clonotype was seen more than once but under ten times. The chain recombines TRBV7-9 with TRBJ2-5, with TRBD2 identical over 7 bases. Germline CDR1 SEHNR, CDR2 FQNEAQ (reference sequence). The CDR3 has 16 amino acids. Trimming at V came to 4 bases and at J to 4 bases, leaving 12 bases not matched to a gene. CDR3 coding DNA: TGTGCCAGCAGCTCGGCTTGGGCGGGAGAAGGAGAGACCCAGTACTTC. Its translation: CASSSAWAGEGETQYF.

This clonotype came up many times. The chain couples TRBV5-5 to TRBJ1-1; 9 positions match TRBD1. Per germline, CDR1 SGHKS and CDR2 YYEKEE (reference sequence). The CDR3 length is 17 residues. V was clipped by 4 bases and J by 2 bases; unmatched bases: 12. CDR3 amino acids: CASSPPGQGVVNTEAFF. The CDR3 DNA follows: TGTGCCAGCAGCCCGCCGGGACAGGGAGTCGTTAACACTGAAGCTTTCTTT.

In this sample, this clonotype turned up many times. This chain uses TRBV4-2 with TRBJ2-6; unclear D gene. Germline V CDR1 and CDR2: LGHNA, YNFKEQ. The CDR3 totals 18 residues. V was trimmed by 4 bases and J by 7 bases, leaving 23 bases between them. The CDR3 loop is CASSLGGQATLGANVLTF. Written as DNA, the CDR3 is TGTGCCAGCAGCCTAGGTGGGCAGGCCACGCTGGGAGCCAACGTCCTGACTTTC.

Ten or more counts support this clonotype. The V gene is TRBV7-8, the J gene TRBJ2-7; tentatively, D is TRBD1 or TRBD2 (5 bases each). V was shortened by 1 base and J by 3 bases, with 19 bases between the two germline ends. The CDR3 extends over 17 amino acids. Germline V gene lookup returns CDR1 SGHVS and CDR2 FQNEAQ. The CDR3 DNA is TGTGCCAGCAGCTTAGGTCGTACCGGGACGAGTGACTACGAGCAGTACTTC. As protein: CASSLGRTGTSDYEQYF.

The sample holds a few counts of this clonotype. The gene calls are TRBV7-9 and TRBJ2-1; D not resolved. Germline V gene lookup returns CDR1 SEHNR and CDR2 FQNEAQ (reference sequence). CDR3 size: 11 residues. The V end was cut by 2 bases, the J end by 9 bases, with 5 bases between. The CDR3 DNA reads TGTGCCAGCAGCTTAACTTCTGAGCAGTTCTTC. Its protein is CASSLTSEQFF.

In this sample, this clonotype turned up many times. The genes are TRBV5-5 and TRBJ2-1, with TRBD2 matching 7 bases. The CDR3 contains 16 residues. CDR1 is SGHKS, CDR2 YYEKEE, per germline (reference sequence). Trimming removed 1 base from V and 2 bases from J; junction bases left unmatched: 6. In nucleotides, the CDR3 is TGTGCCAGCAGCTTGTCTTCAGCGGGGACCTACAATGAGCAGTTCTTC. It codes for CASSLSSAGTYNEQFF.

This clonotype was counted ten times or more. This chain uses TRBV4-1 with TRBJ2-1; D may be TRBD2 (6 bases). This CDR3 is built from 16 residues. The ends were cut back, 3 bases at V and 0 bases at J, with 12 bases in the middle. The germline V gene has CDR1 MGHRA and CDR2 YSYEKL. The CDR3: CASSQGDFPSYNEQFF. DNA for the CDR3: TGCGCCAGCAGCCAGGGGGACTTTCCCTCCTACAATGAGCAGTTCTTC.

The table lists this clonotype with a few counts. This chain connects TRBV2 to TRBJ2-1; D gene uncertain. Per the germline V gene, CDR1 is SNHLY and CDR2 is FYNNEI. V was clipped by 4 bases and J by 3 bases, with 7 bases between them. The CDR3 is made up of 13 amino acids. The CDR3 bases are TGTGCCAGCAGTGTTCTTGGCTACAATGAGCAGTTCTTC. Translated, it gives CASSVLGYNEQFF.

In this sample, this clonotype turned up a few times. The chain employs TRBV12-3 or TRBV12-4 and TRBJ2-7; 7 nucleotides match TRBD1. The CDR3 runs to 14 residues. V was clipped by 2 bases and J by 4 bases; unmatched bases: 5. The CDR3 DNA follows: TGTGCCAGCAGTTTACGGCAGGGGGTATACGAGCAGTACTTC. Residues: CASSLRQGVYEQYF.

The sample holds many counts of this clonotype. The chain links TRBV20-1 to TRBJ2-3; D assignment may be TRBD1 or TRBD2 (5 bases each). V lost 6 bases and J 3 bases, leaving 16 bases between the germline ends. Germline CDR1 and CDR2: DFQATT and SNEGSKA (reference sequence). The CDR3 is 14 amino acids. The CDR3 coding sequence is TGCAGTGCGCACGACACGGGGCCGACAGATACGCAGTATTTT. Amino acid sequence: CSAHDTGPTDTQYF.

The chain has TRBV6-5 and TRBJ2-1, with TRBD2 matching 12 bases. The CDR3 runs 16 residues. Germline-derived CDR1 and CDR2 are MNHEY and SVGAGI. V lost 2 bases and J lost 6; bases outside the gene matches: 5. This chain's CDR3 is CASSYRTSGKGNEQFF. Written as DNA, the CDR3 is TGTGCCAGCAGTTACAGGACTAGCGGGAAAGGCAATGAGCAGTTCTTC.

The rearrangement links TRBV7-9 to TRBJ2-1; D not certain. The CDR3 is 15 residues long. Between the trimmed V and J ends, which lost 1 base and 5 bases, there was a span of 12 bases. In germline, CDR1 is SEHNR, CDR2 FQNEAQ (reference sequence). The CDR3 region is CASSLESLPHNEQFF. As DNA, the CDR3 is TGTGCCAGCAGCTTAGAATCCCTACCCCACAATGAGCAGTTCTTC.

The rearrangement joins TRBV2 to TRBJ2-1; no clear D. V lost 4 bases to trimming and J lost 7 bases, with 14 bases between them. This CDR3 has 14 amino acids. CDR1 is SNHLY, CDR2 FYNNEI, per germline. The CDR3, as DNA: TGTGCCAGCAGTGGACCCGGGTTTGGAAATGAGCAGTTCTTC. It is translated as CASSGPGFGNEQFF.

The CDR3 sequence: CSADNTGGGNEQFF. The DNA of the CDR3 is TGCAGTGCTGATAATACGGGAGGAGGCAATGAGCAGTTCTTC. The chain carries TRBV20-1 and TRBJ2-1; TRBD2 matches at 7 bases. CDR1 is DFQATT, CDR2 SNEGSKA, per germline (reference sequence). CDR3 length: 14 amino acids. V gave up 5 bases and J gave up 6 bases; unmatched junction bases: 10.

This clonotype counts as medium-sized. V gene TRBV20-1 combines with J gene TRBJ2-1, with 9 bases identical to TRBD2. Per germline, CDR1 DFQATT and CDR2 SNEGSKA (reference sequence). The J segment lost 4 bases and the V segment lost 0 bases, leaving 7 bases of the junction unmatched. The CDR3 is made up of 16 amino acids. CDR3 sequence reads: CSARDLSREGYNEQFF. Written as DNA, the CDR3 is TGCAGTGCTAGAGATCTTTCGCGGGAGGGGTACAATGAGCAGTTCTTC.

V is TRBV2 and J is TRBJ2-7, with 7 bases that match TRBD1. Unmatched junction bases numbered 8, after V lost 8 bases and J lost 1 base. The CDR3 sequence is 14 residues long. Germline loops: CDR1 SNHLY, CDR2 FYNNEI. CDR3 DNA: TGTGCCAGCCTTTACGGGACAGAATCCTACGAGCAGTACTTC. Protein sequence: CASLYGTESYEQYF.